This TCR beta chain was sequenced in a study of blood T cell repertoires in COVID-19. On the study more broadly: The samples span acute and convalescent COVID-19 from the United States, Italy and Spain.

The CDR3 contains 15 residues. The V segment lost 5 bases and the J segment 2 bases; nucleotides outside the gene matches: 8. CDR1 is LGHNA and CDR2 is YNFKEQ in the germline V gene. Enrolled during active infection, Seattle patients were then followed longitudinally. Authors' methods: Amplification with reference gene primers provided the estimates of nucleated cell counts. The method was immunoSEQ multiplex PCR; TCRdb's version includes in-frame clones alone and lacks a portion of them. V, J and clone size derive from that table, while D and trimming were established from the DNA sequence. The sample includes about 180,000 clones, over 80% of them seen just once.

Specimen: peripheral blood. This rearrangement joins TRBV4-2 to TRBJ2-7; 8 nucleotides agree with TRBD2. The clonotype was recovered from a woman between 65 and 79 years old with COVID-19, enrolled during active disease. The CDR3 here is CASSEGLAGAYEQYF. Written as DNA, the CDR3 is TGTGCCAGCAGCGAAGGGCTAGCGGGCGCCTACGAGCAGTACTTC.